The clone carrying this T cell receptor (beta chain) showed up many times. There were TCR beta CDR3 regions amplified from RNA transcripts. First-round RT-PCR targeting the TCR CDR3 was performed with the HTBI primer set. TCRdb reprocessed the multiplex PCR reads via MiXCR and lists one record per CDR3 protein. The data contain 450,000 to 600,000 distinct CDR3 sequences, 14% of them seen just once; the ten biggest clones take up 14%. This entry belongs to a study of T cells in Graves' hyperthyroidism and ophthalmopathy. CDR3 size: 15 residues. The germline V and J ends were trimmed by 5 bases and 6 bases, with 19 bases remaining between them. From germline, CDR1 is MNHEY and CDR2 SMNVEV (reference sequence). The study left out patients who had uncontrolled infection, other autoimmune disease, pregnancy or lactation.

The sequenced sample was blood. The clonotype originates from a middle-aged woman with Graves' hyperthyroidism. The chain is built from TRBV27 and TRBJ1-1, with D perhaps TRBD1 (5 bases). CDR3 coding DNA: TGTGCCAGCAGTCCCTTTCGGGGGTCGGGGGCTGAAGCTTTCTTT. Protein sequence: CASSPFRGSGAEAFF.